The 5 T cell receptor beta chains in this list originate from one sample, sequenced in a study of blood T cell repertoires in COVID-19. Assay used: immunoSEQ multiplex PCR; TCRdb lists only in-frame clones, some missing. The table lists tens of thousands of clones, approximately 80% of them singletons, with roughly 5.7% in the top ten. The sequenced sample consisted of peripheral blood. These TCRs come from a man in his 70s with acute or convalescent COVID-19.

This clone appeared a few times. The chain uses TRBV6-6 and TRBJ2-3; 7 nucleotides line up with TRBD2. Germline-derived CDR1 and CDR2 are MNHNY and SVGAGI (reference sequence). The CDR3 runs to 17 residues. V dropped 5 bases and J dropped 2; count of bases not matched to a gene: 13. The CDR3 DNA is TGTGCCAGCAGTCATCTGGCGGGAGACCTTTACACAGATACGCAGTATTTT. Protein: CASSHLAGDLYTDTQYF.

This clone was recorded many times. This chain uses TRBV2 with TRBJ1-6; D is perhaps TRBD1 (6 bases). The CDR3 runs to 16 residues. Looked up from germline, CDR1 is SNHLY and CDR2 is FYNNEI. V lost 7 bases to trimming and J lost 0 bases, with 13 bases between them. This CDR3 reads CASTPQGSSYNSPLHF. CDR3 nucleotide sequence: TGTGCCAGCACCCCTCAGGGGAGCTCCTATAATTCACCCCTCCACTTT.

V is TRBV6-6 and J is TRBJ1-2; TRBD1 agrees at 8 bases. The CDR3 contains 14 residues. J gave up 7 bases and V 5 bases, and 9 bases lay outside the gene matches. Germline-derived CDR1 and CDR2 are MNHNY and SVGAGI (reference sequence). CDR3 DNA sequence: TGTGCCAGCAGTACCGACAGGGGTATGCGTGGCTACACCTTC. It yields the protein CASSTDRGMRGYTF.

This clone was seen only once. DNA of the CDR3: TGTGCCACCAGCCCCAATGGGGGGGATCAGCCCCAGCATTTT. It codes for CATSPNGGDQPQHF. J is TRBJ1-5 and V is TRBV15; TRBD1 might be the D (5 bases). Germline V gene sequence: CDR1 LNHNV, CDR2 YYDKDF (reference sequence). V dropped 5 bases and J dropped 5 bases, with 13 bases sitting between them. The CDR3 length is 14 residues.

In its sample, this clone was seen once. This chain connects TRBV5-8 to TRBJ1-2; TRBD1 aligns across 8 bases. This CDR3 has 13 amino acids. Germline assignment: CDR1 SGHTS and CDR2 YDEGEE. V lost 2 bases to trimming and J lost 5 bases; unmatched junction nucleotides: 2. The CDR3 DNA reads TGTGCCAGCAGCTTCACAGGGGGTTATGGCTACACCTTC. It yields the protein CASSFTGGYGYTF.